Listed below are T cell receptor beta chains from one sample, sequenced in a study of cytomegalovirus exposure and HLA in healthy donors. Profiled with immunoSEQ multiplex PCR; TCRdb holds only in-frame clones, not every one. The sample holds some 160,000 clones. Sequencing input: PBMCs. Receptors originate from a man aged 30-40 years in good health and CMV-seronegative. Each CDR3 is given with its conserved first and last residue. D genes are given only for firm matches.

J gene,V gene,D gene,CDR3 protein,CDR3 DNA
TRBJ2-1,TRBV19,TRBD1,CASSTGTGIQNEQFF,TGTGCCAGTAGTACCGGGACAGGGATACAGAATGAGCAGTTCTTC
TRBJ2-1,TRBV9,-,CASSVEIRSYNEQFF,TGTGCCAGCAGCGTAGAAATCCGCTCCTACAATGAGCAGTTCTTC
TRBJ1-1,TRBV19,-,CASSLQFGNEAFF,TGTGCCAGTAGTCTACAGTTCGGCAATGAAGCTTTCTTT
TRBJ1-6,TRBV4-1,TRBD1,CASSLTGQGSNSPLHF,TGCGCCAGCAGCCTCACAGGACAGGGAAGTAATTCACCCCTCCACTTT
TRBJ1-5,TRBV5-5,-,CASSLEGGGQPQHF,TGTGCCAGCAGCTTGGAGGGCGGAGGACAGCCCCAGCATTTT
TRBJ2-2,TRBV9,-,CASSVFSGFTGELFF,TGTGCCAGCAGCGTATTCTCCGGTTTCACCGGGGAGCTGTTTTTT
TRBJ2-3,TRBV9,-,CASSVATRAALNTQYF,TGTGCCAGCAGCGTAGCTACACGAGCGGCGCTTAATACGCAGTATTTT
TRBJ2-3,TRBV5-1,TRBD1,CASSLGQGAFLSTDTQYF,TGCGCCAGCAGCTTAGGACAGGGGGCCTTCCTTAGCACAGATACGCAGTATTTT
TRBJ1-1,TRBV5-1,TRBD1,CASSLWTGQGAEAFF,TGCGCCAGCAGCTTGTGGACGGGGCAGGGGGCTGAAGCTTTCTTT
TRBJ2-1,TRBV11-3,TRBD1,CASSGQAGPYNEQFF,TGTGCCAGCAGCGGACAGGCGGGCCCCTACAATGAGCAGTTCTTC
TRBJ2-5,TRBV27,-,CASGRIGGETQYF,TGTGCCAGCGGGAGAATTGGAGGAGAGACCCAGTACTTC
TRBJ2-7,TRBV5-6,TRBD2,CASSFGSAGGYEQYF,TGTGCCAGCAGCTTTGGTTCAGCGGGAGGTTACGAGCAGTACTTC
TRBJ1-1,TRBV5-1,-,CASSSSTGNTEAFF,TGCGCCAGCAGCTCCTCGACAGGGAACACTGAAGCTTTCTTT
TRBJ1-4,TRBV19,TRBD1,CASSDRGGEKLFF,TGTGCCAGTAGTGACAGGGGCGGTGAAAAACTGTTTTTT
TRBJ2-7,TRBV11-2,TRBD1,CASGWTGANEQYF,TGTGCCAGCGGTTGGACAGGGGCCAACGAGCAGTACTTC
TRBJ1-2,TRBV27,-,CASSLTAYSGYTF,TGTGCCAGCAGTTTAACAGCCTATTCTGGCTACACCTTC
TRBJ2-1,TRBV19,TRBD2,CASSIDRASGWVYNEQFF,TGTGCCAGTAGTATAGATCGGGCTAGCGGGTGGGTTTACAATGAGCAGTTCTTC
TRBJ2-2,TRBV29-1,-,CSVSARPTNTGELFF,TGCAGCGTTAGTGCCAGGCCTACGAACACCGGGGAGCTGTTTTTT
TRBJ1-2,TRBV11-2,-,CASSPHSPTGMNGYTF,TGTGCCAGCAGCCCCCACTCCCCCACAGGAATGAACGGCTACACCTTC
TRBJ2-1,TRBV2,-,CASGGGRAYNEQFF,TGTGCCAGCGGGGGCGGGAGAGCCTACAATGAGCAGTTCTTC
TRBJ1-1,TRBV19,TRBD1,CASSIGDRHTEAFF,TGTGCCAGTAGTATCGGGGACAGGCACACTGAAGCTTTCTTT
TRBJ2-5,TRBV18,-,CASSPNGGSQETQYF,TGTGCCAGCTCACCAAACGGAGGTTCGCAAGAGACCCAGTACTTC
TRBJ1-5,TRBV4-1,TRBD1,CASSQERGTGRDQPQHF,TGCGCCAGCAGCCAAGAGAGGGGGACAGGACGGGATCAGCCCCAGCATTTT
TRBJ2-1,TRBV27,TRBD2,CASRLERGLASNEQFF,TGTGCCAGCCGTCTTGAAAGGGGACTAGCCTCCAATGAGCAGTTCTTC
TRBJ2-7,TRBV6-5,TRBD2,CASRPSGSSYEQYF,TGTGCCAGCAGACCCAGCGGGAGCTCCTACGAGCAGTACTTC
TRBJ2-1,TRBV27,TRBD2,CASRPGTSGSGEQFF,TGTGCCAGCAGACCCGGGACTAGCGGGAGCGGTGAGCAGTTCTTC
TRBJ1-2,TRBV5-4,TRBD1,CASSLDGSEDRGGGGYTF,TGTGCCAGCAGCTTGGATGGTAGCGAGGACAGGGGAGGAGGCGGCTACACCTTC
TRBJ1-1,TRBV30,-,CAWSVNSRGGMNTEAFF,TGTGCCTGGAGTGTGAATTCTAGGGGGGGAATGAACACTGAAGCTTTCTTT
TRBJ1-5,TRBV19,-,CASSIEGRGHQPQHF,TGTGCCAGTAGTATAGAGGGTCGGGGTCATCAGCCCCAGCATTTT
TRBJ2-3,TRBV6-1,-,CASSEGPPRGDTQYF,TGTGCCAGCAGTGAGGGACCCCCGCGGGGAGATACGCAGTATTTT
TRBJ1-5,TRBV7-8,-,CASSLREVGDQPQHF,TGTGCCAGCAGCTTAAGGGAGGTTGGGGATCAGCCCCAGCATTTT
TRBJ1-1,TRBV7-3,TRBD1,CASRAQGSNEAFF,TGTGCCAGCAGAGCACAGGGGTCAAATGAAGCTTTCTTT
TRBJ2-6,TRBV11-1,TRBD1,CASSLRDRGYSGANVLTF,TGTGCCAGCAGCTTGCGGGACAGGGGTTACTCTGGGGCCAACGTCCTGACTTTC
TRBJ2-3,TRBV10-2,TRBD2,CASSLAASTDTQYF,TGCGCCAGCAGTCTAGCGGCTAGCACAGATACGCAGTATTTT
TRBJ2-5,TRBV11-2,-,CASSLSIQETQYF,TGTGCCAGCAGCTTATCCATTCAAGAGACCCAGTACTTC
TRBJ2-3,TRBV9,TRBD2,CASSLRLAGVTTDTQYF,TGTGCCAGCAGCCTGCGACTAGCGGGAGTTACCACAGATACGCAGTATTTT
TRBJ2-7,TRBV27,-,CASSLSGVGRGTYEQYF,TGTGCCAGCAGTTTATCGGGGGTGGGACGGGGGACCTACGAGCAGTACTTC
TRBJ1-1,TRBV5-4,-,CASSWGGMNTEAFF,TGTGCCAGCAGCTGGGGGGGAATGAACACTGAAGCTTTCTTT
TRBJ1-1,TRBV11-3,-,CASSLRENTEAFF,TGTGCCAGCAGCTTACGGGAGAACACTGAAGCTTTCTTT
TRBJ2-5,TRBV6-1,TRBD2,CASSAWTSSQETQYF,TGTGCCAGCAGTGCCTGGACTAGCTCCCAAGAGACCCAGTACTTC
TRBJ1-2,TRBV27,TRBD1,CASSFRGGNGYTF,TGTGCCAGCAGTTTCAGAGGGGGCAATGGCTACACCTTC
TRBJ2-7,TRBV4-1,-,CASSQGIPQGILTYEQYF,TGCGCCAGCAGCCAAGGGATTCCACAGGGCATCTTGACCTACGAGCAGTACTTC
TRBJ1-1,TRBV4-1,-,CASSQELSRGGTEAFF,TGCGCCAGCAGCCAAGAATTGTCTCGGGGAGGCACTGAAGCTTTCTTT
TRBJ2-1,TRBV5-5,-,CASSSQAESSYNEQFF,TGTGCCAGCAGCTCACAAGCGGAGAGCTCCTACAATGAGCAGTTCTTC
TRBJ2-6,TRBV11-2,-,CASSLVFGQADSGASVLTF,TGTGCCAGCAGCTTAGTCTTCGGGCAGGCAGACTCTGGGGCCAGCGTCCTGACTTTC
TRBJ1-3,TRBV27,TRBD1,CASSPWTGKSSGNTIYF,TGTGCCAGCAGTCCTTGGACAGGGAAAAGCTCTGGAAACACCATATATTTT
TRBJ1-1,TRBV5-6,TRBD1,CASSFRTGAVMNTEAFF,TGTGCCAGCAGCTTTAGAACAGGGGCTGTCATGAACACTGAAGCTTTCTTT
TRBJ1-5,TRBV19,-,CASSIGHPSNQPQHF,TGTGCCAGTAGTATAGGGCATCCTAGCAATCAGCCCCAGCATTTT
TRBJ1-1,TRBV19,-,CASSIRRGTEAFF,TGTGCCAGTAGTATACGACGGGGGACTGAAGCTTTCTTT
TRBJ2-7,TRBV10-1,-,CASSDNSYEQYF,TGCGCCAGCAGTGACAACTCCTACGAGCAGTACTTC
TRBJ2-7,TRBV10-3,TRBD1,CAISDGDSSSYEQYF,TGTGCCATCAGTGACGGGGACAGTAGCTCCTACGAGCAGTACTTC